This T cell receptor beta chain comes out of a study of blood T cell repertoires in COVID-19. The overall study: Samples came from the United States, Italy and Spain, spanning acute and convalescent COVID-19. PBMCs, B-cell-depleted T cells, or T cells provided the cDNA or gDNA that made up the material.

In the original processing: Estimation of nucleated cell counts was performed using reference gene primer amplification. The method was immunoSEQ multiplex PCR; TCRdb's version includes in-frame clones alone and lacks a portion of them. V and J calls and clone size come straight from that table; D and trimming were deduced from the DNA. The table shows approximately 470,000 clones, with roughly 85% occurring only once. From germline, CDR1 is SGHTA and CDR2 FQGNSA. J gave up 8 bases and V 5 bases, and 12 bases lay outside the gene matches. The CDR3 is 17 amino acids. The chain couples TRBV7-2 to TRBJ2-1, with 13 positions matching TRBD2. Sequencing used peripheral blood. The sequence came from a human donor in a cohort sampled during active COVID-19. The CDR3 DNA reads as TGTGCCAGCAGCGTAATGAAGGGACTAGCGGGACTGGATGAGCAGTTCTTC. Translating gives CASSVMKGLAGLDEQFF.